This is a list of T cell receptor beta chains from one sample in a study of post-analysis software for immune sequencing data. TCRdb itself ran the PCR reads through MiXCR, one entry per CDR3 protein. Of roughly 580,000 distinct CDR3 sequences in the sample, about 40% are singletons; the top ten hold more than 1.5%. Specimen: blood. These receptors all come from a girl aged 10-17 years with multiple sclerosis. Both conserved end residues are trimmed from each CDR3.

V,CDR3
TRBV12-3/TRBV12-4,ASSSNRDRGRYGGYT
TRBV3-1,ASSRLMRGTTAEQY
TRBV3-1,ASSQGGRETYEQY
TRBV4-1,ASSQETSSYNEQF
TRBV3-1,ASSQRTRDEQF
TRBV12-3/TRBV12-4,ASSARGDTQY
TRBV24-1,ATSDRGTGSFHGYT
TRBV12-3/TRBV12-4,ASSSRTAGYGYT
TRBV7-9,ASSTSRQGPNEQY
TRBV10-3,AIFRGPSAEGSTSGANVLT
TRBV6-2/TRBV6-3,ASTTSDYQPQH
TRBV20-1,SARVRGRGFVTDTQY
TRBV7-6,ASSPSLNGGEETQY
TRBV27,ASSSQGTYEQY
TRBV6-5,ASSYGAGDGGYT
TRBV12-3/TRBV12-4,ASSFLGLAGLETQY
TRBV20-1,SARDLVSGGAHEQY
TRBV15,ATSRGEGRASTDTQY
TRBV6-5,ASSYEGSSNTEAF
TRBV4-1,ASSQPASLGYT
TRBV6-6,ASSPAGGGNEQY
TRBV5-6,ASSLYGADTQY
TRBV29-1,SFLAEGAQY
TRBV29-1,SGGRGNTEAF
TRBV12-3/TRBV12-4,ASSTSKHRGRADAQY
TRBV12-3/TRBV12-4,ASSFRDGTEAF
TRBV2,ASSDITNYGYT
TRBV9,ASSSLMGNREQF
TRBV6-5,ASNFRDSVLGQF
TRBV7-6,ASSDRASEAF
TRBV20-1,SARGERVGAGYT
TRBV10-3,AISQTYLNTEAF
TRBV20-1,SARAGIREKLF
TRBV29-1,SVRTSGTDWDEQF
TRBV10-3,AISTATASSPLH